These 16 T cell receptor beta chains originate from one sample sequenced in a study of circulating tumor DNA in untreated peripheral T-cell lymphoma. The protocol was immunoSEQ multiplex PCR, while the TCRdb copy is restricted to in-frame clones and leaves out a portion. Here the sample spans 2,000 or so clones, 71% being singletons. Sequenced sample: tumor tissue. Receptors were obtained from a human donor with peripheral T-cell lymphoma.

The chain uses TRBV6-9 and TRBJ2-3; D possibly uses TRBD1 or TRBD2 (6 bases each). The CDR3 is made up of 13 amino acids. Trimming took 10 bases from V and 6 from J, leaving 17 bases between them. Germline values: CDR1 MNHGY, CDR2 SVAAGI. The CDR3 DNA follows: TGTGCCATCAGAGGGGGGCGTCCGGATACGCAGTATTTT. Encoded protein: CAIRGGRPDTQYF.

V usage is TRBV7-7 and J usage is TRBJ1-1; 7 bases line up with TRBD1. CDR3 length: 14 residues. Germline-derived CDR1 and CDR2 are SSHAT and FNYEAQ (reference sequence). V lost 5 bases to trimming and J lost 1 base; unmatched junction nucleotides: 4. CDR3 sequence: CASSLYRGNTEAFF. CDR3 in DNA: TGTGCCAGCAGCCTTTACAGGGGGAACACTGAAGCTTTCTTT.

This chain links TRBV6-8 with TRBJ1-1; 7 bases are shared with TRBD1. The ends lost 6 bases at V and 0 bases at J; junction bases unmatched: 7. The germline V gene encodes CDR1 MNHGY and CDR2 SAAAGT. The CDR3 runs 15 residues. The CDR3 reads CASSSTGQVNTEAFF. Written as DNA, the CDR3 is TGTGCCAGCAGCTCTACCGGACAGGTGAACACTGAAGCTTTCTTT.

In this sample, this clone is medium-sized (0.01 to 0.1%). The CDR3 sequence is CASTPGTLANEQYF. The CDR3 DNA reads TGTGCCAGTACCCCCGGGACTCTCGCTAACGAGCAGTACTTC. This sequence joins TRBV6-8 and TRBJ2-7, with D possibly matching TRBD2 (6 bases). The CDR3 sequence is 14 residues long. The ends were cut back, 9 bases at V and 5 bases at J, with 20 bases in the middle. CDR1 is MNHGY and CDR2 is SAAAGT in the germline V gene.

This rearrangement joins TRBV9 to TRBJ1-5; 7 bases line up with TRBD1. V trimming: 5 bases; J trimming: 6 bases; junction bases outside the gene matches: 14. Germline values: CDR1 SGDLS, CDR2 YYNGEE. CDR3 size: 16 residues. CDR3 coding DNA: TGTGCCAGCAGTGGACGGGACAGTCGTACAACTCAGCCCCAGCATTTT. Translation: CASSGRDSRTTQPQHF.

This clone appeared once. V gene TRBV11-3 combines with J gene TRBJ2-7, with TRBD2 matching over 13 bases. The CDR3 contains 14 residues. V lost 1 base to trimming and J lost 7 bases; unmatched junction nucleotides: 1. Germline V CDR1 and CDR2: SGHNT, YENEEA. The CDR3 nucleotides read TGTGCCAGCAGCTTAGGGGGACTAGCGGGAGAGCAGTACTTC. It specifies CASSLGGLAGEQYF. The full variable domain, rest sourced from reference TRBV11-3 and TRBJ2-7, is EAGVVQSPRYKIIEKKQPVAFWCNPISGHNTLYWYLQNLGQGPELLIRYENEEAVDDSQLPKDRFSAERLKGVDSTLKIQPAELGDSAVYLCASSLGGLAGEQYFGPGTRLTVT.

This rearrangement joins TRBV6-8 to TRBJ1-1; D call uncertain. The CDR3 has 12 residues. Trimming cost V 7 bases and J 3 bases, with 9 bases left between them. Germline V gene lookup returns CDR1 MNHGY and CDR2 SAAAGT. The CDR3 here is CASTREDTEAFF. The CDR3 nucleotides are TGTGCCAGCACAAGGGAGGACACTGAAGCTTTCTTT.

Notes on this clone: Relative to the germline gene, one junction end is altered; a read error may explain this. This sequence joins TRBV9 and TRBJ1-4; D is uncertain. CDR1 and CDR2 (germline): SGDLS, YYNGEE. This CDR3 has 13 amino acids. The DNA of the CDR3 is TGTGCCAGCAGGGTAGGGCCTGGGGAAAAACTGTTTTTT. This gives the protein CASRVGPGEKLFF.

The CDR3 coding sequence is TGTGCCACCAGCAGAAGGGACAGGGCCTTCTCTGGAAACACCATATATTTT. Amino acid sequence: CATSRRDRAFSGNTIYF. This sequence joins TRBV15 and TRBJ1-3, with 9 bases that match TRBD1. CDR3 length equals 17 residues. The germline CDR1 and CDR2 sequences are LNHNV and YYDKDF (reference sequence). The V gene end was trimmed by 2 bases and the J gene end by 0 bases; junction bases not matched to a gene: 5.

By its share, this clone is large. The gene calls are TRBV6-8 and TRBJ2-7, with D perhaps matching TRBD2 (6 bases). The ends were cut back, 2 bases at V and 6 bases at J, with 17 bases in the middle. Germline V lookup: CDR1 MNHGY, CDR2 SAAAGT. CDR3 length equals 15 residues. The chain's CDR3 is CASSYGGGNVGEQYF. CDR3 bases: TGTGCCAGCAGTTACGGTGGAGGGAACGTGGGCGAGCAGTACTTC.

CDR3 protein: CASSLSGYNRDSRTDTQYF. CDR3 DNA: TGTGCCAGCAGTTTATCGGGGTACAACCGGGACAGCCGCACAGATACGCAGTATTTT. V is TRBV22-1 and J is TRBJ2-3; TRBD1, the table's D call, was not compared with the DNA. TRBV22-1 corresponds to a pseudogene. The CDR3 runs 19 residues.

The chain joins TRBV19 to TRBJ2-1; 9 positions match TRBD2. After removal of 1 base from V and 8 bases from J, the junction contained 6 bases not matched to a gene. From germline, CDR1 is LNHDA and CDR2 SQIVND (reference sequence). The CDR3 runs 15 residues. The CDR3 spells CASSIASLAGHEQFF. The CDR3 DNA is TGTGCCAGTAGTATAGCCAGTCTAGCGGGGCATGAGCAGTTCTTC. Full variable domain (rest looked up from reference TRBV19 and TRBJ2-1): DGGITQSPKYLFRKEGQNVTLSCEQNLNHDAMYWYRQDPGQGLRLIYYSQIVNDFQKGDIAEGYSVSREKKESFPLTVTSAQKNPTAFYLCASSIASLAGHEQFFGPGTRLTVL.

This clone was observed a handful of times. This sequence joins TRBV11-3 and TRBJ1-1, with D hard to call. V was clipped by 1 base and J by 8 bases, with 17 bases between them. From germline, CDR1 is SGHNT and CDR2 YENEEA. The CDR3 covers 15 residues. The CDR3 coding sequence is TGTGCCAGCAGCTTAGGTGGAGTACAGCGCGCCGAAGCTTTCTTT. Amino acid sequence: CASSLGGVQRAEAFF. The full variable domain, its missing parts supplied by reference TRBV11-3 and TRBJ1-1, is EAGVVQSPRYKIIEKKQPVAFWCNPISGHNTLYWYLQNLGQGPELLIRYENEEAVDDSQLPKDRFSAERLKGVDSTLKIQPAELGDSAVYLCASSLGGVQRAEAFFGQGTRLTVV.

The rearrangement joins TRBV18 to TRBJ2-7; D is unclear. V gave up 2 bases and J gave up 5 bases, with 13 bases separating them. The CDR3 contains 14 residues. Germline-derived CDR1 and CDR2 are KGHSH and LQKENI. The CDR3 region is CASSPFERTDEQYF. The DNA for the CDR3 is TGTGCCAGCTCACCATTTGAGAGGACGGACGAGCAGTACTTC.

The chain's CDR3 is CASSIGSTEAFF. The DNA of the CDR3 is TGTGCCAGCAGTATAGGCAGCACTGAAGCTTTCTTT. The J gene is TRBJ1-1, the V gene TRBV25-1; D unresolved. Trimming took 5 bases from V and 4 from J, leaving 8 bases between them. Germline CDR1 reads MGHDK; CDR2 reads SYGVNS. There are 12 residues in the CDR3.

The count of this clone is one. The CDR3: CASSFRPSTGELFF. Written as DNA, the CDR3 is TGTGCCAGCAGTTTCCGCCCGAGCACCGGGGAGCTGTTTTTT. The V and J genes are TRBV27 and TRBJ2-2; no clear D. Germline assignment: CDR1 MNHEY and CDR2 SMNVEV (reference sequence). This CDR3 has 14 residues. V was pared by 3 bases and J by 4 bases, with 9 bases between.